This TCR beta chain was recorded in a study of blood T cell repertoires in COVID-19. Study information: Samples representing acute and convalescent COVID-19 were sourced from the United States, Italy and Spain. Sources were T cells, B-cell-depleted T cells, or PBMCs; the material itself was cDNA or gDNA.

The CDR3 has 16 amino acids. CDR1 is MNHEY and CDR2 is SMNVEV in the germline V gene (reference sequence). With 5 bases clipped from V and 4 bases from J, the junction kept 13 bases outside the gene matches. Per the original data handling: For nucleated cells, counts were estimated from reference gene primer amplification. Profiled with immunoSEQ multiplex PCR; TCRdb holds only in-frame clones, not every one. V and J calls and clone size are as listed in that table; D and trimming were resolved from the DNA. This sample has some 130,000 clones, with roughly 69% found just once. The sample taken for sequencing was peripheral blood. This receptor was obtained from a woman aged 70-85 years with acute or convalescent COVID-19. V is TRBV27 and J is TRBJ1-1, with TRBD1 matching over 7 bases. The CDR3 is CASSLTQGLLGTEAFF. CDR3 nucleotides: TGTGCCAGCAGTCTAACACAGGGGCTGCTGGGCACTGAAGCTTTCTTT.